The 14 T cell receptor beta chains reported below all come from one sample, sequenced in a study of blood T cells in healthy people across ages. A second about 7 to 12 cycle PCR used barcoded and J-beta primers. MiXCR, run by TCRdb on the 5' RACE reads, gives a single entry per CDR3 protein. The sample holds some 560,000 distinct CDR3 sequences, approximately 26% seen once. The data also belong to a second study, concerning T cells of mothers and their children.

Specimen: blood. These receptors all stem from a boy aged 2 to 9 in good health.

The chain links TRBV29-1 to TRBJ1-2; perhaps TRBD1 as D (5 bases). V was clipped by 4 bases and J by 6 bases, with 15 bases between them. Germline CDR1 SQVTM, CDR2 ANQGSEA. The CDR3 contains 13 residues. CDR3 nucleotide sequence: TGCAGCGTTGGAGAGCCGGGGGGGAATGGCTACACCTTC. It is translated as CSVGEPGGNGYTF.

This chain links TRBV10-3 with TRBJ2-5, with a weak D call TRBD2 (5 bases). The DNA end favors TRBJ2-7, so the J call may be wrong. The CDR3 has 13 amino acids. The V gene's germline CDR1 is ENHRY and CDR2 SYGVKD. The CDR3 coding sequence is TGTGCCAGCCTTCCTACGGGATCGTACGAGCAGTACTTC. This codes for CASLPTGSYEQYF.

The chain joins TRBV7-9 to TRBJ1-1; D is perhaps TRBD1 (6 bases). This CDR3 region has 15 residues. V shed 2 bases and J shed 0 bases, with 10 bases lying between them. Germline CDR1 and CDR2: SEHNR and FQNEAQ (reference sequence). CDR3: CASSLFPGVNTEAFF. The CDR3 nucleotides read TGTGCCAGCAGCTTATTCCCAGGGGTGAACACTGAAGCTTTCTTT.

This clonotype was recorded once. The chain has TRBV12-3 or TRBV12-4 and TRBJ2-1; 11 nucleotides line up with TRBD2. V dropped 4 bases and J dropped 6; count of bases not matched to a gene: 14. The CDR3 is 18 residues long. The CDR3 is CASSSSGQLAGAPNEQFF. CDR3 sequence (DNA): TGTGCCAGCAGTTCCTCCGGGCAACTAGCGGGAGCACCCAATGAGCAGTTCTTC.

The chain carries TRBV12-3 or TRBV12-4 and TRBJ1-5; 7 bases line up with TRBD1. V was clipped by 7 bases and J by 0 bases; unmatched bases: 9. CDR3 length: 16 amino acids. CDR3: CASTPSTGLSNQPQHF. The CDR3 bases are TGTGCCAGCACTCCTTCGACAGGGCTTAGCAATCAGCCCCAGCATTTT.

V usage is TRBV4-3 and J usage is TRBJ1-1, with D tentatively TRBD1 (6 bases). There are 14 residues in the CDR3. Germline lookup yields CDR1 LGHNA and CDR2 YSLEER. V lost 4 bases and J 6 bases, leaving 15 bases between the germline ends. CDR3 nucleotides: TGCGCCAGCAGCCCGAACAGGGTGGGCGCTGAAGCTTTCTTT. It specifies CASSPNRVGAEAFF.

This clonotype was observed a handful of times. V and J are TRBV7-9 and TRBJ2-5, with 7 bases that match TRBD2. CDR3 size: 17 residues. V dropped 1 base and J dropped 8; count of bases not matched to a gene: 16. Per the germline V gene, CDR1 is SEHNR and CDR2 is FQNEAQ (reference sequence). DNA of the CDR3: TGTGCCAGCAGCTTAGGGCCCGTCGGGACTACCCCGGAAACCCAGTACTTC. As protein: CASSLGPVGTTPETQYF.

This sequence joins TRBV12-3 or TRBV12-4 and TRBJ2-3, with D unresolved. The CDR3 length is 14 residues. Trimming stripped 7 bases from V and 0 bases from J, with 11 bases between. CDR3 DNA sequence: TGTGCCAGCATGAAGGGCCTAAGCACAGATACGCAGTATTTT. Translating gives CASMKGLSTDTQYF.

This clonotype turned up a few times. The chain links TRBV12-3 or TRBV12-4 to TRBJ1-5, with a possible D match to TRBD1 (6 bases). Trimming took off 3 bases at V and 6 bases at J, with 15 bases between the two ends. The CDR3 has 15 residues. The CDR3 DNA sequence: TGTGCCAGCAGTTTCTGGGGGCGAGCGGCTCAGCCCCAGCATTTT. Translated, it gives CASSFWGRAAQPQHF.

The table lists this clonotype with a few counts. The CDR3 carries no conserved terminal phenylalanine or tryptophan, so it likely arises from a read error. This chain joins TRBV29-1 and TRBJ1-1; D perhaps matches TRBD1 (6 bases). This CDR3 comprises 12 residues. V lost 4 bases and J lost 7, with 13 bases in between. CDR1 and CDR2 (germline): SQVTM, ANQGSEA. The CDR3, as DNA: TGCAGCGTTGTCCCGAGACAGGTTGAAGCTTTCCTT. Protein product: CSVVPRQVEAFL.

For the CDR3, the DNA is TGTGCCTGGAGTGTATCGGAGGACGGAGGGGGGAAGCATTTT. Amino acid sequence: CAWSVSEDGGGKHF. This chain joins TRBV30 and TRBJ1-5; the D gene is possibly TRBD1 (6 bases). This CDR3 is built from 14 residues. Trimming took off 0 bases at V and 14 bases at J, with 20 bases between the two ends. Per germline, CDR1 GTSNPN and CDR2 SVGIG (reference sequence).

This clonotype was observed many times. The rearrangement links TRBV13 to TRBJ2-7; the D gene is possibly TRBD1 (5 bases). CDR3 length equals 15 residues. V lost 5 bases and J 0 bases, leaving 14 bases between the germline ends. Germline-derived CDR1 and CDR2 are PRHDT and FYEKMQ (reference sequence). CDR3 sequence: CASSLTGQSSYEQYF. The CDR3 DNA follows: TGTGCCAGCAGCCTAACAGGTCAAAGCTCCTACGAGCAGTACTTC.

This clonotype was detected a few times. In DNA, the CDR3 is TGTGCCCGGGGCTGGGAAAATCGAGAGACCCAGTACTTC. It specifies CARGWENRETQYF. The chain carries TRBV30 and TRBJ2-5; tentatively, D is TRBD1 or TRBD2 (5 bases each). The CDR3 runs to 13 residues. V was clipped by 8 bases and J by 4 bases, with 17 bases between them. Germline assignment: CDR1 GTSNPN and CDR2 SVGIG (reference sequence).

This clonotype was seen only a few times. The chain employs TRBV6-1 and TRBJ2-7, with 8 positions matching TRBD2. CDR3 length: 15 residues. Germline assignment: CDR1 MNHNS and CDR2 SASEGT. After removal of 0 bases from V and 3 bases from J, the junction contained 4 bases not matched to a gene. The CDR3 DNA reads TGTGCCAGCAGTGAAGCGAGCGGGGGTATCTACGAGCAGTACTTC. This gives the protein CASSEASGGIYEQYF.